These 27 T cell receptor beta chains originate from one sample sequenced in a study of Graves' ophthalmopathy and Graves' hyperthyroidism. RNA transcripts were the template, and TCR beta CDR3 regions were amplified from them. After a first-round RT-PCR with HTBI primers, a second-round multiplex PCR was run. TCRdb independently ran MiXCR on the multiplex PCR reads; one entry per CDR3 protein. The repertoire consists of 35,000 to 50,000 distinct CDR3 sequences, with approximately 50% occurring once and the leading ten covering approximately 25%. The sample comprised peripheral blood. Every receptor here comes from an adult woman with stable Graves' hyperthyroidism.

The chain recombines TRBV28 with TRBJ2-7; tentative D call: TRBD1 (5 bases). Trimming took 6 bases from V and 0 from J, leaving 15 bases between them. The CDR3 length is 15 residues. Per germline, CDR1 MDHEN and CDR2 SYDVKM. The CDR3 coding sequence is TGTGCCAGCAGCTTAGGAGTAGGGGTCTCCTACGAGCAGTACTTC. Translating it yields CASSLGVGVSYEQYF. The full variable domain, completed using reference TRBV28 and TRBJ2-7, is DVKVTQSSRYLVKRTGEKVFLECVQDMDHENMFWYRQDPGLGLRLIYFSYDVKMKEKGDIPEGYSVSREKKERFSLILESASTNQTSMYLCASSLGVGVSYEQYFGPGTRLTVT.

This clonotype was counted ten times or more. V gene TRBV11-2 combines with J gene TRBJ2-6; TRBD1 is a possible D gene (6 bases). The length of the CDR3 is 16 residues. Germline V gene data show CDR1 as SGHAT and CDR2 as FQNNGV. Trimming stripped 1 base from V and 4 bases from J, with 11 bases between. CDR3 nucleotide sequence: TGTGCCAGCAGCTTAGGAACAGGGTACGGGGCCAACGTCCTGACTTTC. Translation gives CASSLGTGYGANVLTF.

Turning to this clonotype: Germline and junction disagree at one end, which may indicate a read error. The chain couples TRBV5-1 to TRBJ2-7; 10 bases are a match to TRBD1. Germline CDR1 is SGHRS and CDR2 is YFSETQ. The CDR3 covers 14 residues. DNA of the CDR3: TGCGCCGGCAGTCGACAGGGGGCCGCCTACGAGCTGTACTTC. Protein sequence: CAGSRQGAAYELYF.

This clonotype appeared many times. The chain uses TRBV5-1 and TRBJ2-3; no clear D. In germline, CDR1 is SGHRS, CDR2 YFSETQ. The CDR3 covers 17 residues. Trimming stripped 4 bases from V and 3 bases from J, with 21 bases between. CDR3: CASSPSITPGLTDTQYF. CDR3 bases: TGCGCCAGCAGCCCATCAATAACACCCGGATTGACAGATACGCAGTATTTT.

In DNA form, the CDR3 reads TGCAGCGTCCCCGGGACAGGGGGCGCGATCTACGAGCAGTACTTC. It specifies CSVPGTGGAIYEQYF. The chain carries TRBV29-1 and TRBJ2-7; 12 nucleotides line up with TRBD1. CDR1 is SQVTM, CDR2 ANQGSEA, per germline. This CDR3 comprises 15 residues. The V gene end was trimmed by 6 bases and the J gene end by 3 bases; junction bases not matched to a gene: 9.

The chain couples TRBV19 to TRBJ1-2; unclear D gene. Trimming pared 6 bases from V and 4 bases from J, leaving 18 bases between. CDR1 is LNHDA, CDR2 SQIVND, per germline (reference sequence). The CDR3 consists of 15 residues. In nucleotides, the CDR3 is TGTGCCAGTAGCGCTACAGCGTCCTACTCCTATGGCTACACCTTC. Translation: CASSATASYSYGYTF.

This clonotype was recorded many times. V and J are TRBV5-8 and TRBJ2-6; D may match TRBD1 or TRBD2 (5 bases each). The CDR3 runs to 19 residues. V was pared by 0 bases and J by 4 bases, with 20 bases between. The germline V gene has CDR1 SGHTS and CDR2 YDEGEE. The CDR3 coding sequence is TGTGCCAGCAGCTTGGCCTTGGGCAGGGCCTCGGGGGGGGCCAACGTCCTGACTTTC. Translating gives CASSLALGRASGGANVLTF.

This clonotype showed up just once. The V call is TRBV7-9, the J call TRBJ1-4; D possibly corresponds to TRBD1 (6 bases). Trimming removed 5 bases from V and 8 bases from J, with 15 bases in between. This CDR3 region has 14 residues. Germline V lookup: CDR1 SEHNR, CDR2 FQNEAQ (reference sequence). CDR3: CASSPRGGREKLFF. CDR3 coding DNA: TGTGCCAGCAGCCCCAGGGGCGGGAGGGAAAAACTGTTTTTT.

This clonotype is medium-sized (0.01 to 0.1%) in the sample. V usage is TRBV24-1 and J usage is TRBJ1-1, with D maybe TRBD1 (6 bases). V lost 6 bases to trimming and J lost 4 bases, with 17 bases between them. Germline CDR1 is KGHDR and CDR2 is SFDVKD. The CDR3 loop spans 15 amino acids. The chain's CDR3 is CATSQRGTGITEAFF. CDR3 bases: TGTGCCACCAGTCAGAGGGGGACGGGGATCACTGAAGCTTTCTTT.

On this clonotype: The CDR3 end shows no conserved phenylalanine or tryptophan, and so a read error is likely. The chain links TRBV14 to TRBJ2-5, with 9 bases lining up with TRBD1. The CDR3 has 14 amino acids. Germline V gene lookup returns CDR1 SGHDN and CDR2 FVKESK. Losses at the gene ends were 5 bases for V and 6 bases for J; bases not matched to a gene: 7. CDR3 residues: CASSLDGQGQTQYL. The CDR3 DNA sequence: TGTGCCAGCAGCTTGGACGGACAGGGGCAGACCCAGTACCTC.

The chain is built from TRBV29-1 and TRBJ2-7, with TRBD1 matching 7 bases. Germline CDR1 is SQVTM and CDR2 is ANQGSEA. Unmatched junction bases numbered 3, after V lost 6 bases and J lost 7 bases. The CDR3 has 10 amino acids. This chain's CDR3 is CSVTGQEQYF. CDR3 sequence (DNA): TGCAGCGTGACGGGACAGGAGCAGTACTTC.

To note about this clonotype: A read error may account for a junction end that differs from germline. The chain is built from TRBV7-2 and TRBJ1-1; no firm D call. The CDR3 sequence is 15 residues long. CDR1 and CDR2 from the germline V gene are SGHTA and FQGNSA. The CDR3 spells CASSASTGARSEASF. CDR3 DNA sequence: TGTGCCAGCAGCGCATCGACGGGCGCGAGGTCTGAAGCTTCCTTT.

The chain joins TRBV5-1 to TRBJ2-7; 10 positions match TRBD2. The ends lost 0 bases at V and 2 bases at J; junction bases unmatched: 2. Germline CDR1 and CDR2: SGHRS and YFSETQ. This CDR3 has 15 residues. As DNA, the CDR3 is TGCGCCAGCAGCTTGGGGACTAGCGGCACCTACGAGCAGTACTTC. It is translated as CASSLGTSGTYEQYF. Together with reference TRBV5-1 and TRBJ2-7, the CDR3 gives the full variable domain: KAGVTQTPRYLIKTRGQQVTLSCSPISGHRSVSWYQQTPGQGLQFLFEYFSETQRNKGNFPGRFSGRQFSNSRSEMNVSTLELGDSALYLCASSLGTSGTYEQYFGPGTRLTVT.

The V and J genes are TRBV29-1 and TRBJ1-1; weak D call: TRBD1 (5 bases). CDR1 and CDR2 (germline): SQVTM, ANQGSEA. Trimming cost V 4 bases and J 4 bases, with 16 bases left between them. The CDR3 covers 14 residues. The CDR3 nucleotides read TGCAGCGTTGCCGGCCTCAGGGCGGGCACTGAAGCTTTCTTT. This sequence encodes CSVAGLRAGTEAFF.

This clonotype was recorded at least ten times. This chain uses TRBV2 with TRBJ1-4, with 11 bases aligning to TRBD1. The CDR3 spans 16 residues. V lost 7 bases to trimming and J lost 5 bases; unmatched junction nucleotides: 9. Per the germline V gene, CDR1 is SNHLY and CDR2 is FYNNEI. This CDR3 reads CASISGQGGENEKLFF. CDR3 in DNA: TGTGCCAGCATCTCGGGACAGGGGGGCGAAAATGAAAAACTGTTTTTT.

This chain links TRBV7-3 with TRBJ2-7; a possible D gene is TRBD1 (5 bases). Germline V gene sequence: CDR1 SGHTA, CDR2 FQGTGA. The V gene lost 3 bases and the J gene lost 5 bases, with 17 bases spanning the gap. The CDR3 covers 15 residues. The CDR3 is CASSLGGRARDEQYF. CDR3 DNA: TGTGCCAGCAGCTTGGGTGGCAGGGCCAGGGACGAGCAGTACTTC.

The sample holds many counts of this clonotype. One end of the junction varies from germline; a read error may be responsible. Here the CDR3 DNA reads TGTGCCAGCAGCGTAGGGGGCTCTGGGGCCAGCGTCCTGACTTTC. Protein product: CASSVGGSGASVLTF. V and J are TRBV9 and TRBJ2-6, with D perhaps TRBD1 (5 bases). The CDR3 consists of 15 residues. Per germline, CDR1 SGDLS and CDR2 YYNGEE.

This clonotype was found many times. V and J are TRBV20-1 and TRBJ2-7; D perhaps matches TRBD1 (6 bases). CDR1 and CDR2 (germline): DFQATT, SNEGSKA (reference sequence). The CDR3 runs 12 residues. V lost 6 bases to trimming and J lost 0 bases, with 9 bases between them. The CDR3, as DNA: TGCAGTGCGAGACAGGCCTCCTACGAGCAGTACTTC. This encodes CSARQASYEQYF.

This clonotype was recorded many times. This chain links TRBV19 with TRBJ1-5; TRBD1 might be the D (5 bases). The CDR3 is 14 amino acids. The germline gives CDR1 LNHDA, CDR2 SQIVND (reference sequence). Trimming removed 1 base from V and 2 bases from J, with 6 bases in between. CDR3 loop: CASSIVGGNQPQHF. CDR3 DNA sequence: TGTGCCAGTAGTATAGTAGGGGGCAATCAGCCCCAGCATTTT.

Only a few counts were recorded for this clonotype. The chain is built from TRBV10-3 and TRBJ2-1; 14 bases fit TRBD2. CDR1 ENHRY and CDR2 SYGVKD come from the germline V gene. The CDR3 extends over 17 amino acids. The trim removed 4 bases at V and 8 bases at J, leaving 10 bases unmatched. This chain's CDR3 is CAISVRGTSGSVYEQFF. In nucleotides, the CDR3 is TGTGCCATCAGTGTTCGGGGGACTAGCGGGAGTGTCTATGAGCAGTTCTTC.

The sample holds many counts of this clonotype. The rearrangement links TRBV19 to TRBJ1-5; D unresolved. Per the germline V gene, CDR1 is LNHDA and CDR2 is SQIVND (reference sequence). This CDR3 region has 15 residues. Trimming shortened V by 4 bases and J by 2 bases, and 12 bases separated the two germline ends. The CDR3 reads CASSTQLMGNQPQHF. Here the CDR3 DNA reads TGTGCCAGTAGTACACAGTTGATGGGCAATCAGCCCCAGCATTTT.

This clonotype has a count of ten or more. The V and J genes are TRBV20-1 and TRBJ1-5; 8 bases are shared with TRBD1. The CDR3 contains 14 residues. V was clipped by 5 bases and J by 3 bases; unmatched bases: 6. Germline CDR1 DFQATT, CDR2 SNEGSKA (reference sequence). CDR3 sequence reads: CSALRTGNNQPQHF. CDR3 nucleotide sequence: TGCAGTGCTTTACGGACAGGGAACAATCAGCCCCAGCATTTT.

This clonotype was recorded many times. The V gene is TRBV28, the J gene TRBJ1-2, with 9 positions matching TRBD1. Per the germline V gene, CDR1 is MDHEN and CDR2 is SYDVKM. This CDR3 is 12 amino acids long. V dropped 8 bases and J dropped 8; count of bases not matched to a gene: 6. CDR3 loop: CASGTGRRGYTF. CDR3 nucleotide sequence: TGTGCCAGCGGGACAGGGCGACGGGGCTACACCTTC.

This clonotype was counted at least ten times. The chain combines TRBV9 with TRBJ1-4, with D unclear. CDR1 is SGDLS, CDR2 YYNGEE, per germline. Trimming cost V 0 bases and J 6 bases, with 6 bases left between them. The CDR3 runs 13 residues. The CDR3 DNA is TGTGCCAGCAGCGTAGGAGCAGATGAAAAACTGTTTTTT. The encoded protein is CASSVGADEKLFF. Full variable domain (missing parts from reference TRBV9 and TRBJ1-4): DSGVTQTPKHLITATGQRVTLRCSPRSGDLSVYWYQQSLDQGLQFLIQYYNGEERAKGNILERFSAQQFPDLHSELNLSSLELGDSALYFCASSVGADEKLFFGSGTQLSVL.

The chain combines TRBV24-1 with TRBJ2-3, with a weak D call TRBD1 (5 bases). V lost 3 bases and J 4 bases, leaving 10 bases between the germline ends. CDR3 length: 14 residues. CDR1 KGHDR and CDR2 SFDVKD come from the germline V gene. CDR3 in amino acids: CATSDRAGPDTQYF. The CDR3 coding sequence is TGTGCCACCAGTGATCGGGCAGGGCCAGATACGCAGTATTTT.

This clonotype was observed many times. The rearrangement joins TRBV12-3 or TRBV12-4 to TRBJ1-6, with unresolved D. The CDR3 runs 12 residues. V lost 6 bases to trimming and J lost 9 bases, with 9 bases between them. CDR3 amino acids: CASSSRGSPLHF. CDR3 nucleotide sequence: TGTGCCAGCAGCTCCCGGGGTTCACCCCTCCACTTT.

The chain has TRBV11-3 and TRBJ2-7, with 7 positions matching TRBD2. The germline CDR1 and CDR2 sequences are SGHNT and YENEEA. The V gene end was trimmed by 7 bases and the J gene end by 3 bases; junction bases not matched to a gene: 3. This CDR3 is 12 amino acids long. DNA for the CDR3: TGTGCCAGCAACCGCGGGAGCTACGAGCAGTACTTC. The encoded protein is CASNRGSYEQYF. Filled out from reference TRBV11-3 and TRBJ2-7, the complete variable domain reads EAGVVQSPRYKIIEKKQPVAFWCNPISGHNTLYWYLQNLGQGPELLIRYENEEAVDDSQLPKDRFSAERLKGVDSTLKIQPAELGDSAVYLCASNRGSYEQYFGPGTRLTVT.